This TCR beta chain was found in a study of blood T cell repertoires in COVID-19. About the study: Samples taken during acute and convalescent COVID-19 were collected in the United States, Italy and Spain. T cells, B-cell-depleted T cells, or PBMCs provided the cDNA or gDNA that served as material.

Worth noting for this clone: At one end, the junction sequence differs from germline, possibly due to a read error.

This CDR3 comprises 14 residues. Germline loops: CDR1 LGHNA, CDR2 YSLEER. In the original analysis: How many nucleated cells were present was estimated from reference gene primer amplification. Clones were read by immunoSEQ multiplex PCR, and TCRdb kept only the in-frame ones, dropping some. V, J and clone size reflect that table, while D and trimming were determined from the DNA. The sample contains 100,000 to 150,000 clones, approximately 83% of which appear only once. This sequence was found in a woman in her seventies with acute or convalescent COVID-19. Sample: peripheral blood. The V and J genes are TRBV4-3 and TRBJ1-2; 7 nucleotides line up with TRBD1. The CDR3 region is CASSQDRRLGGLHF. The CDR3 nucleotides read TGCGCCAGCAGCCAAGATCGGAGGCTAGGGGGCCTCCACTTC.